This TCR beta chain was sequenced in a study of T-cell memory formation after mild COVID-19. Study-level background: Largely, the TCR clusters proved donor specific. Whole-study findings and limits: Pre-infection memory held some responding clones, suggesting pre-existing cross-reactive T cells responded.

TCRdb analysed the 5' RACE reads with MiXCR anew, one entry per CDR3 protein. Among 350,000 to 400,000 distinct CDR3 sequences, approximately 14% were seen once, and the ten largest hold approximately 20%. The CDR3 spans 14 residues. The V gene end was trimmed by 3 bases and the J gene end by 13 bases; junction bases not matched to a gene: 6. CDR1 SGDLS and CDR2 YYNGEE come from the germline V gene. This clonotype was counted a few times. As yet, its antigen is unknown. The clonotype originates from a man between 18 and 35 years old who had mild COVID-19 (a few samples of this study predate the infection). Cell type and time point are not known. V gene TRBV9 combines with J gene TRBJ2-1; 14 bases agree with TRBD2. Material: PBMCs or a T cell subset sorted from them (not recorded which). The CDR3: CASSASGLAGGQFF. As DNA, the CDR3 is TGTGCCAGCAGCGCTTCCGGACTAGCGGGGGGCCAGTTCTTC.